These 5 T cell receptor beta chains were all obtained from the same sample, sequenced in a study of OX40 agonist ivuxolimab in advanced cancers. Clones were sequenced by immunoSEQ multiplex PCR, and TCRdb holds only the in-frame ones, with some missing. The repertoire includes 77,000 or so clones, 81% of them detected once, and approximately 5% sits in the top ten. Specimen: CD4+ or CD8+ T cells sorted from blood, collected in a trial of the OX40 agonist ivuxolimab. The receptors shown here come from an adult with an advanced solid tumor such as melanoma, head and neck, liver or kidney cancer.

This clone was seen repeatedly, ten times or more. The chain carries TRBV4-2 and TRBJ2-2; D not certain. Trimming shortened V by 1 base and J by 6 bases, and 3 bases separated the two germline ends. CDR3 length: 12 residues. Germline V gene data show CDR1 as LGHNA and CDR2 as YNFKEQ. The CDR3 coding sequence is TGTGCCAGCAGCCAAGTGCCCGGGGAGCTGTTTTTT. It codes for CASSQVPGELFF.

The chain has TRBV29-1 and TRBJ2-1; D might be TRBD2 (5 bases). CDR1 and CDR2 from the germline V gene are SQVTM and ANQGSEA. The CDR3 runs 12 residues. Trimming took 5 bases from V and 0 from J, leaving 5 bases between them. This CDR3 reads CSVTSSYNEQFF. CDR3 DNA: TGCAGCGTTACTAGCTCCTACAATGAGCAGTTCTTC.

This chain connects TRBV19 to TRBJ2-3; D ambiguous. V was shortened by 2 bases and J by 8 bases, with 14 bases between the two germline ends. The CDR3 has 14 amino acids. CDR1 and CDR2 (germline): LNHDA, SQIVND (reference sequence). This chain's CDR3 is CASSIRGRVSTQYF. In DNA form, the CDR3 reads TGTGCCAGTAGTATAAGAGGTAGGGTCAGTACGCAGTATTTT. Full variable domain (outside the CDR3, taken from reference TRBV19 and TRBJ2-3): DGGITQSPKYLFRKEGQNVTLSCEQNLNHDAMYWYRQDPGQGLRLIYYSQIVNDFQKGDIAEGYSVSREKKESFPLTVTSAQKNPTAFYLCASSIRGRVSTQYFGPGTRLTVL.

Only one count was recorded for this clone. The CDR3 reads CASTSSGNAYEQYF. CDR3 DNA sequence: TGTGCCAGCACCTCAAGCGGGAACGCCTACGAGCAGTACTTC. V usage is TRBV5-4 and J usage is TRBJ2-7, with 7 bases identical to TRBD2. CDR3 length equals 14 residues. Germline V gene lookup returns CDR1 SGHNT and CDR2 YYREEE (reference sequence). The J segment lost 2 bases and the V segment lost 6 bases, leaving 8 bases of the junction unmatched.

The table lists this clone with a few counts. The chain's CDR3 is CASSEGLVAENTGELFF. In DNA form, the CDR3 reads TGTGCCAGCAGCGAGGGATTGGTAGCGGAGAACACCGGGGAGCTGTTTTTT. V gene TRBV4-2 combines with J gene TRBJ2-2, with D possibly being TRBD2 (6 bases). CDR3 size: 17 residues. The V gene lost 5 bases and the J gene lost 1 base, with 17 bases spanning the gap. In germline, CDR1 is LGHNA, CDR2 YNFKEQ.